This T cell receptor beta chain emerged from a study of Graves' ophthalmopathy and Graves' hyperthyroidism. Amplified TCR beta CDR3 regions were obtained using RNA transcripts as template. Investigators did first-round RT-PCR with HTBI primers, then second-round multiplex PCR. One entry per CDR3 protein, called by TCRdb with MiXCR from the multiplex PCR reads. Among approximately 410,000 distinct CDR3 sequences, 15% were seen once, and the ten largest hold 5.5% to 8%. There are many counts of this clonotype. There are 10 residues in the CDR3. Germline CDR1 reads DFQATT; CDR2 reads SNEGSKA (reference sequence). Trimming took 5 bases from V and 6 from J, leaving 8 bases between them. The hyperthyroidism patients, aged 18 to 65, had been newly diagnosed, with under 2 months' duration. Lactation, pregnancy, uncontrolled infections and other autoimmune diseases were all grounds for excluding patients.

The TCR was taken from a woman under 30 with stable Graves' hyperthyroidism. Sequencing used peripheral blood. The chain recombines TRBV20-1 with TRBJ2-7, with TRBD2 as a possible D gene (6 bases). The CDR3 bases are TGCAGTGCTTCCGGGGGCGAGCAGTACTTC. It translates to CSASGGEQYF.